This T cell receptor (beta chain) was retrieved from a study of cytomegalovirus exposure and HLA in healthy donors. 60 Vbeta and 13 Jbeta primers were used in PCR. Produced via immunoSEQ multiplex PCR; TCRdb's table is partial and in-frame only. Of 140,000 or so clones in the sample, roughly 80% are singletons; the top ten hold over 0.95%. This clone was observed a single time. Donors counted as nominally healthy when sampled, yet unrecorded immune exposures were likely. Sequencing was done on a sample of PBMCs. The sequence was collected from a female donor in good health and CMV-seronegative.

CDR3 coding DNA: TGTGCCAGCAGTTATTACAGGGCGCTAGGCGAGCAGTACTTC. Translating gives CASSYYRALGEQYF. The rearrangement joins TRBV6-5 to TRBJ2-7, with D tentatively TRBD1 (6 bases). The V end lost 3 bases, the J end lost 6 bases, and 15 bases lay between the germline ends. The CDR3 has 14 amino acids. Germline loops: CDR1 MNHEY, CDR2 SVGAGI.